Listed here are 26 T cell receptor beta chains from one sample, sequenced in a study of blood T cells in healthy people across ages. Primers used in a second PCR of roughly 6 to 12 cycles were a sample-barcoded 5' primer and a J-beta primer mix. TCRdb ran MiXCR on the 5' RACE reads and lists one entry per CDR3 protein. The table has about 670,000 distinct CDR3 sequences, about 50% seen once. The sequenced sample was blood. These receptors were taken from a woman of 80 years or more in good health.

Many counts were recorded for this clonotype. The genes are TRBV20-1 and TRBJ2-1; 10 bases are shared with TRBD1. CDR1 is DFQATT, CDR2 SNEGSKA, per germline (reference sequence). The CDR3 loop spans 14 amino acids. The V and J ends lost 5 bases and 4 bases, in that order; junction bases with no gene match: 5. The CDR3 loop is CSASGTGVYNEQFF. DNA for the CDR3: TGCAGTGCTTCCGGGACAGGGGTTTACAATGAGCAGTTCTTC.

V is TRBV3-1 and J is TRBJ2-5; D is possibly TRBD1 (6 bases). Trimming pared 7 bases from V and 9 bases from J, leaving 30 bases between. Germline V gene sequence: CDR1 LGHDT, CDR2 YNNKEL (reference sequence). This CDR3 has 17 amino acids. The CDR3 is CASNQFQGPTQGWSQYF. The CDR3 nucleotides are TGTGCCAGCAACCAGTTCCAGGGGCCAACCCAGGGATGGTCCCAGTACTTC.

The J gene is TRBJ2-5, the V gene TRBV7-9; 8 positions match TRBD1. The tail of the sequence fits TRBJ2-7 better, so the J call may be wrong. Germline CDR1 and CDR2: SEHNR and FQNEAQ (reference sequence). The CDR3 sequence is 15 residues long. DNA of the CDR3: TGTGCCAGCAGCCTGGACAGGGAGTGGGCCTACGAGCAGTACTTC. Translation gives CASSLDREWAYEQYF.

The chain uses TRBV7-6 and TRBJ2-1, with 10 bases that match TRBD2. J lost 5 bases, V lost 4 bases, and 5 bases had no gene match. Germline V gene sequence: CDR1 SGHVS, CDR2 FNYEAQ. This CDR3 is built from 15 residues. CDR3 residues: CASSSLAGENNEQFF. CDR3 sequence (DNA): TGTGCCAGCAGCTCCCTAGCGGGAGAGAACAATGAGCAGTTCTTC.

About this clonotype itself: A much larger clone is a single base away; this may be a read error. In DNA form, the CDR3 reads TGTGCCAGCTCACCTTTAATAGGCAGAGATACGCAGTATTTT. It codes for CASSPLIGRDTQYF. The chain combines TRBV18 with TRBJ2-3; D is ambiguous. The CDR3 is 14 amino acids. Germline V gene data show CDR1 as KGHSH and CDR2 as LQKENI. Between the trimmed V and J ends, which lost 3 bases and 5 bases, there was a span of 12 bases.

On this clonotype itself: Just one base apart from a much larger clone, this may be a read error. The chain carries TRBV27 and TRBJ2-3; 9 positions match TRBD2. This CDR3 contains 16 residues. The germline CDR1 and CDR2 sequences are MNHEY and SMNVEV (reference sequence). The CDR3 protein is CASSASGTSPPDTRYF. CDR3 in DNA: TGTGCCAGCAGTGCCTCCGGGACTAGCCCCCCAGATACGCGGTATTTT.

The chain joins TRBV28 to TRBJ1-2; 7 bases are a match to TRBD1. There are 15 residues in the CDR3. CDR1 is MDHEN and CDR2 is SYDVKM in the germline V gene. V gave up 6 bases and J gave up 2 bases; unmatched junction bases: 9. The CDR3 here is CASSGAGDRNYGYTF. Here the CDR3 DNA reads TGTGCCAGCAGCGGTGCGGGGGACAGAAACTATGGCTACACCTTC.

The gene calls are TRBV12-3 or TRBV12-4 and TRBJ2-2; D may be TRBD1 or TRBD2 (7 bases each). This CDR3 region has 17 residues. V was pared by 6 bases and J by 6 bases, with 23 bases between. CDR3: CASSPRGGRESAGELFF. The CDR3 nucleotides read TGTGCCAGCAGCCCCAGGGGGGGCAGAGAAAGTGCCGGGGAGCTGTTTTTT.

In the case of this clonotype: This may be a read error, as it is one base from a much larger clone. The chain is built from TRBV4-1 and TRBJ1-1; no clear D gene. The V gene's germline CDR1 is MGHRA and CDR2 YSYEKL. The ends were cut back, 1 base at V and 4 bases at J, with 10 bases in the middle. This CDR3 has 14 amino acids. CDR3 DNA sequence: TGCGCCAGCAGCCAAGTTGACCGAAGCACTGAAGCTTTCTTT. It encodes CASSQVDRSTEAFF.

As concerns this clonotype: This may come from a read error, since a much larger clone is one base off. The V call is TRBV6-1, the J call TRBJ2-1, with D unclear. V dropped 8 bases and J dropped 7 bases, with 12 bases sitting between them. Germline loops: CDR1 MNHNS, CDR2 SASEGT. CDR3 length: 12 residues. In DNA, the CDR3 is TGTGCCAGCGGCTTTAGTCAAAATGAGCAGTTCTTC. Translating it yields CASGFSQNEQFF.

J is TRBJ2-5 and V is TRBV28; unclear D gene. The CDR3 consists of 13 residues. V dropped 5 bases and J dropped 8 bases, with 15 bases sitting between them. Germline V gives CDR1 MDHEN, CDR2 SYDVKM. CDR3 amino acids: CASSPDPRGTQYF. The CDR3 nucleotides are TGTGCCAGCAGTCCCGACCCCCGAGGTACCCAGTACTTC.

This sequence joins TRBV20-1 and TRBJ2-5; D is unresolved. Gene TRBJ2-1 matches the end of the DNA better, so the J call may be wrong. The CDR3 is 12 amino acids. Germline loops: CDR1 DFQATT, CDR2 SNEGSKA (reference sequence). CDR3 in DNA: TGCAGTGCTGAAACGTACCAAGAGATCCAGTTCTTC. Translation gives CSAETYQEIQFF.

Comments on this clonotype: A much larger clone differs from this one at a single base, so this may be a read error. V and J are TRBV12-3 or TRBV12-4 and TRBJ1-6, with D perhaps matching TRBD1 (6 bases). The CDR3 sequence is 13 residues long. The V gene lost 8 bases and the J gene lost 9 bases, with 14 bases spanning the gap. CDR3 bases: TGTGCCAGCCAAAGGGGGAACGGTTCACCCCTCCACTTT. As protein: CASQRGNGSPLHF.

This chain joins TRBV7-6 and TRBJ1-2; 9 bases line up with TRBD1. CDR1 SGHVS and CDR2 FNYEAQ come from the germline V gene. The CDR3 spans 13 residues. V lost 5 bases, J lost 6 bases, and 4 bases stayed unmatched. The CDR3 spells CASSPWTGDGYTF. Here the CDR3 DNA reads TGTGCCAGCAGCCCCTGGACAGGGGATGGCTACACCTTC.

The chain carries TRBV20-1 and TRBJ2-5; 9 nucleotides align to TRBD2. Judging by the DNA end, TRBJ2-7 fits better; the J call may be wrong. CDR1 and CDR2 (germline): DFQATT, SNEGSKA (reference sequence). The CDR3 extends over 15 amino acids. The CDR3 spells CSARSGREGLYEQYF. CDR3 DNA sequence: TGCAGTGCTAGATCCGGGCGGGAGGGCCTCTACGAGCAGTACTTC.

This clonotype was seen ten or more times. The gene calls are TRBV25-1 and TRBJ2-6; perhaps TRBD2 as D (5 bases). The V end was cut by 1 base, the J end by 3 bases, with 10 bases between. Germline V lookup: CDR1 MGHDK, CDR2 SYGVNS. The CDR3 length is 16 residues. The CDR3 here is CASSESTGNGANVLTF. The CDR3 region has the DNA TGTGCCAGCAGTGAATCCACGGGGAATGGGGCCAACGTCCTGACTTTC. The complete variable domain, with remaining parts taken from reference TRBV25-1 and TRBJ2-6, reads EADIYQTPRYLVIGTGKKITLECSQTMGHDKMYWYQQDPGMELHLIHYSYGVNSTEKGDLSSESTVSRIRTEHFPLTLESARPSHTSQYLCASSESTGNGANVLTFGAGSRLTVL.

The genes are TRBV12-3 or TRBV12-4 and TRBJ2-3, with 7 bases identical to TRBD1. The CDR3 is 14 amino acids. Trimming took 6 bases from V and 4 from J; bases not matched to a gene: 7. The CDR3 DNA sequence: TGTGCCAGCAGACTAGACAGGGCCGCAGATACGCAGTATTTT. It translates to CASRLDRAADTQYF.

V and J are TRBV9 and TRBJ2-1; TRBD2 matches 14 bases. The CDR3 totals 13 residues. Germline CDR1 and CDR2: SGDLS and YYNGEE. Losses at the gene ends were 7 bases for V and 6 bases for J; bases not matched to a gene: 0. The CDR3 DNA follows: TGTGCCAGCGGGACTAGCGGGAGCAATGAGCAGTTCTTC. Residues: CASGTSGSNEQFF.

CDR3 sequence: CASSFSWGTGELFF. The CDR3 DNA reads as TGTGCCAGCAGTTTTAGTTGGGGCACCGGGGAGCTGTTTTTT. The chain is built from TRBV6-1 and TRBJ2-2, with D unclear. CDR3 length: 14 amino acids. Germline CDR1 is MNHNS and CDR2 is SASEGT. Trimming stripped 5 bases from V and 4 bases from J, with 11 bases between.

This clonotype came up many times. This chain connects TRBV7-9 to TRBJ1-2; 9 bases match TRBD1. J was trimmed by 2 bases and V by 3 bases; bases with no gene match: 7. The germline V gene encodes CDR1 SEHNR and CDR2 FQNEAQ (reference sequence). This CDR3 spans 16 amino acids. CDR3 sequence reads: CASSFFRDRENYGYTF. The CDR3 region has the DNA TGTGCCAGCAGCTTCTTCCGGGACAGGGAAAACTATGGCTACACCTTC. The complete variable domain, with remaining parts taken from reference TRBV7-9 and TRBJ1-2, reads DTGVSQNPRHKITKRGQNVTFRCDPISEHNRLYWYRQTLGQGPEFLTYFQNEAQLEKSRLLSDRFSAERPKGSFSTLEIQRTEQGDSAMYLCASSFFRDRENYGYTFGSGTRLTVV.

A remark on this clonotype: A read error may be the cause here, since a much bigger clone is one base away. V is TRBV28 and J is TRBJ2-7, with D perhaps TRBD1 or TRBD2 (7 bases each). The CDR3 covers 15 residues. The V gene lost 2 bases and the J gene lost 7 bases, with 18 bases spanning the gap. From germline, CDR1 is MDHEN and CDR2 SYDVKM. Here the CDR3 reads CASSLARGGRNEQYF. CDR3 nucleotides: TGTGCCAGCAGTTTAGCCAGGGGGGGACGCAATGAGCAGTACTTC.

The rearrangement uses TRBV2 and TRBJ2-1; D gene uncertain. CDR3 length: 14 residues. Trimming shortened V by 5 bases and J by 10 bases, and 18 bases separated the two germline ends. From germline, CDR1 is SNHLY and CDR2 FYNNEI. CDR3 loop: CASSPRWDMGEQFF. CDR3 DNA: TGTGCCAGCAGTCCTCGATGGGATATGGGCGAGCAGTTCTTC.

V usage is TRBV4-1 and J usage is TRBJ2-7; 10 bases line up with TRBD2. The closer fit of TRBJ2-5 to the DNA end suggests the J call may be wrong. CDR1 is MGHRA and CDR2 is YSYEKL in the germline V gene. This CDR3 spans 16 amino acids. This CDR3 is CASSPTSGAIKETQYF. For the CDR3, the DNA is TGCGCCAGCAGCCCCACTAGCGGGGCGATTAAAGAGACCCAGTACTTC.

This clonotype was observed at least ten times. The J gene is TRBJ2-7, the V gene TRBV27; TRBD2 might be the D (5 bases). Trimming removed 8 bases from V and 5 bases from J, with 22 bases in between. CDR3 length equals 15 residues. Germline CDR1 is MNHEY and CDR2 is SMNVEV (reference sequence). The CDR3 bases are TGTGCCAGCGCAGGACTGACCCTCTTTGAGAACGAGCAGTACTTC. Amino acid sequence: CASAGLTLFENEQYF.

V gene TRBV28 combines with J gene TRBJ2-6; D call uncertain. This CDR3 is built from 16 residues. Trimming stripped 1 base from V and 0 bases from J, with 7 bases between. CDR1 and CDR2 (germline): MDHEN, SYDVKM. As DNA, the CDR3 is TGTGCCAGCAGTTTATACGGAAGCTCTGGGGCCAACGTCCTGACTTTC. Translation: CASSLYGSSGANVLTF. The variable domain in full, completed from reference TRBV28 and TRBJ2-6, reads DVKVTQSSRYLVKRTGEKVFLECVQDMDHENMFWYRQDPGLGLRLIYFSYDVKMKEKGDIPEGYSVSREKKERFSLILESASTNQTSMYLCASSLYGSSGANVLTFGAGSRLTVL.

V is TRBV5-1 and J is TRBJ1-1, with 8 positions matching TRBD1. CDR3 length: 17 residues. Germline V gives CDR1 SGHRS, CDR2 YFSETQ. V lost 6 bases, J lost 4 bases, and 17 bases stayed unmatched. The CDR3 DNA sequence: TGCGCCAGCAAAAGGTCGAGGTGGGACAGGTCGTCCACTGAAGCTTTCTTT. Translation: CASKRSRWDRSSTEAFF.